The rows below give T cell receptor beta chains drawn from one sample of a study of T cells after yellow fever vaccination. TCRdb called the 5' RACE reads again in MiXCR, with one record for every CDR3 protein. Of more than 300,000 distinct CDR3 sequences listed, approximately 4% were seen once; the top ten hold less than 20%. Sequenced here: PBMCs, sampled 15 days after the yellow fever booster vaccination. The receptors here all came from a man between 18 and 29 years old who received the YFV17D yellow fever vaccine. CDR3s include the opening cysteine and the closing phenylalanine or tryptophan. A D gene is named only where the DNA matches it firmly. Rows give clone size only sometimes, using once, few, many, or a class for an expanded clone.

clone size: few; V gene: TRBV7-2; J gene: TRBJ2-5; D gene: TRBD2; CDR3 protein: CASSSQVAGYQETQYF; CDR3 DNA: TGTGCCAGCAGCTCGCAAGTAGCGGGGTACCAAGAGACCCAGTACTTC
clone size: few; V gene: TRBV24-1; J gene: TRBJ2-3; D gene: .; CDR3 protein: CATSDGGSTDTQYF; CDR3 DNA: TGTGCCACCAGTGATGGGGGGAGCACAGATACGCAGTATTTT
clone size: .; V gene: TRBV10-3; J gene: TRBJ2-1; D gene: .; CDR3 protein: CAISDPGQSRDSYNEQFF; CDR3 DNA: TGTGCCATCAGTGACCCCGGACAGTCAAGAGACTCCTACAATGAGCAGTTCTTC
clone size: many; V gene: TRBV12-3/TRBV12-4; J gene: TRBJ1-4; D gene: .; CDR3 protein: CASSSLHRKREKLFF; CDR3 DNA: TGTGCCAGCAGTTCCCTTCACAGAAAGAGGGAAAAACTGTTTTTT
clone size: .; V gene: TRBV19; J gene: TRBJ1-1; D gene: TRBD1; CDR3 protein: CASMLGTAEAFF; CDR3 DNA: TGTGCCAGTATGCTAGGGACAGCTGAAGCTTTCTTT
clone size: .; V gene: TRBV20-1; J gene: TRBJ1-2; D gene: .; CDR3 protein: CSARVGGALGYTF; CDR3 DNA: TGCAGTGCTAGGGTAGGAGGGGCGCTTGGCTACACCTTC
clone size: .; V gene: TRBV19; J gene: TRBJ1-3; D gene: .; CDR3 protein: CASRSGNVRNTIYF; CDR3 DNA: TGTGCCAGCAGGTCCGGGAACGTTCGAAACACCATATATTTT
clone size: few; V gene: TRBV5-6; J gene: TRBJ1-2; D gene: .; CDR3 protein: CASSLEKAGFDRYGYTF; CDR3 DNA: TGTGCCAGCAGCTTGGAGAAGGCCGGATTCGATAGATATGGCTACACCTTC
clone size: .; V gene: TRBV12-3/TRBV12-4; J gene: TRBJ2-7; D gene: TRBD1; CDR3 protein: CASRRTGESYEQYF; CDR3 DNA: TGTGCCAGCAGAAGGACAGGGGAGTCCTACGAGCAGTACTTC
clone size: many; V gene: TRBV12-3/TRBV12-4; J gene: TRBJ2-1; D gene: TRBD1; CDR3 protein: CASSWDRASYNEQFF; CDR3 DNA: TGTGCCAGCAGTTGGGACAGGGCCTCCTACAATGAGCAGTTCTTC
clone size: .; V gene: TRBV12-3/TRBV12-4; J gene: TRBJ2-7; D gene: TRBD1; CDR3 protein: CASSPGTDEQYF; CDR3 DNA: TGTGCCAGCAGTCCCGGGACAGACGAGCAGTACTTC
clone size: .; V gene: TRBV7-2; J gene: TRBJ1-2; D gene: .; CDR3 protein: CASSSKTGGGGYTF; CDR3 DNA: TGTGCCAGCAGCTCAAAGACAGGCGGAGGGGGCTACACCTTC
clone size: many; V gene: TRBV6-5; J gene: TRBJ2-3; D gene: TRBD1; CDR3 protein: CASSGWDRGTDTQYF; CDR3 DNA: TGTGCCAGCAGCGGCTGGGACAGGGGCACAGATACGCAGTATTTT
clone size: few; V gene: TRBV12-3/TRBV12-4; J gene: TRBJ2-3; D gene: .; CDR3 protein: CASSTPGGSDTQYF; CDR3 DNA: TGTGCCAGCAGCACCCCTGGGGGGTCTGATACGCAGTATTTT
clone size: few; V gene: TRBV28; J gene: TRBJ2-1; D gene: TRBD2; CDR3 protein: CATREGGYNEQFF; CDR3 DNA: TGTGCCACCCGAGAGGGAGGGTATAATGAGCAGTTCTTC
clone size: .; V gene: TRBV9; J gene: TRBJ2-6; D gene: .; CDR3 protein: CASSVKGSGANVLTF; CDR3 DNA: TGTGCCAGCAGCGTAAAAGGGTCTGGGGCCAACGTCCTGACTTTC
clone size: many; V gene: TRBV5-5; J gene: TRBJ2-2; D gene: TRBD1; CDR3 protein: CASSPGQGWGGELFF; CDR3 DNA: TGTGCCAGCAGCCCAGGACAGGGATGGGGCGGGGAGCTGTTTTTT
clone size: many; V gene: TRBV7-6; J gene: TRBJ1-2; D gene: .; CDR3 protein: CASSSEAKGQGYTF; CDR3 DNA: TGTGCCAGCAGCTCCGAGGCGAAGGGTCAGGGCTACACCTTC
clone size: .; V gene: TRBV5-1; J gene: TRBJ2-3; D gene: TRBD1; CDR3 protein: CASSDRDRDLTDTQYF; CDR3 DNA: TGCGCCAGCAGCGACCGTGACAGGGACCTCACAGATACGCAGTATTTT
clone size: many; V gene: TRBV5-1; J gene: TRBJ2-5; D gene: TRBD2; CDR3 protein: CASSLAGGQETQYF; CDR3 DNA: TGTGCCAGCAGTTTAGCGGGGGGGCAAGAGACCCAGTACTTC
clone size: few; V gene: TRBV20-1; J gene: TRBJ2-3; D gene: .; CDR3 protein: CSAERGGESTDTQYF; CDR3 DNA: TGCAGTGCTGAAAGGGGCGGGGAGAGCACAGATACGCAGTATTTT
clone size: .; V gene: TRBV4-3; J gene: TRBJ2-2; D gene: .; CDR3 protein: CASSQDVTTGELFF; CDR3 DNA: TGCGCCAGCAGCCAAGATGTTACCACCGGGGAGCTGTTTTTT
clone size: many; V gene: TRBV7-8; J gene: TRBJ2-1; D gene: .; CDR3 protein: CASRRTSMNEQFF; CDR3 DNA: TGTGCCAGCAGACGTACTAGTATGAATGAGCAGTTCTTC
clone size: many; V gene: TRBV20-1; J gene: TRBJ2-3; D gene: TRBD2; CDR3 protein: CSAFLAGGNLRADTQYF; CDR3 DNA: TGCAGTGCTTTTCTAGCGGGGGGGAACCTTCGCGCAGATACGCAGTATTTT
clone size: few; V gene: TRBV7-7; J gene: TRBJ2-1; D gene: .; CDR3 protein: CASSLHTQSSYNEQFF; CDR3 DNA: TGTGCTAGCAGCCTACACACCCAGAGCTCCTACAATGAGCAGTTCTTC
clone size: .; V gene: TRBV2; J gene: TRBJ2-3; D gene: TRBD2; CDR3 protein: CATTSGDTDTQYF; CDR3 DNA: TGTGCCACGACTAGCGGGGACACAGATACGCAGTATTTT
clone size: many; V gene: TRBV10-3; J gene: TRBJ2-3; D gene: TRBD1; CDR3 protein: CAISESGTGEDTQYF; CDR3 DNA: TGTGCCATCAGTGAGTCTGGGACAGGGGAAGATACGCAGTATTTT
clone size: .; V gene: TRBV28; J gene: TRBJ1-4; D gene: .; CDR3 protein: CASSTGTLNEKLFF; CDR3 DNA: TGTGCCAGCAGTACCGGGACACTAAATGAAAAACTGTTTTTT
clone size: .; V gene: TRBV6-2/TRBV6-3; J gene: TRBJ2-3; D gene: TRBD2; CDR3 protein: CASSPSALAGGRTQYF; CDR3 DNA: TGTGCCAGCAGCCCTTCCGCACTAGCGGGGGGGCGCACGCAGTATTTT
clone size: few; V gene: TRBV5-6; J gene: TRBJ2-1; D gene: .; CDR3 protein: CASSFPRYDNEQFF; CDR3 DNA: TGTGCCAGCAGCTTCCCTCGGTATGACAATGAGCAGTTCTTC
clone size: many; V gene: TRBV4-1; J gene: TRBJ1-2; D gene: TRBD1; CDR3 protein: CASSQDRRGRGRISTF; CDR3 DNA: TGCGCCAGCAGCCAAGATCGCAGGGGGCGAGGACGTATATCCACCTTC